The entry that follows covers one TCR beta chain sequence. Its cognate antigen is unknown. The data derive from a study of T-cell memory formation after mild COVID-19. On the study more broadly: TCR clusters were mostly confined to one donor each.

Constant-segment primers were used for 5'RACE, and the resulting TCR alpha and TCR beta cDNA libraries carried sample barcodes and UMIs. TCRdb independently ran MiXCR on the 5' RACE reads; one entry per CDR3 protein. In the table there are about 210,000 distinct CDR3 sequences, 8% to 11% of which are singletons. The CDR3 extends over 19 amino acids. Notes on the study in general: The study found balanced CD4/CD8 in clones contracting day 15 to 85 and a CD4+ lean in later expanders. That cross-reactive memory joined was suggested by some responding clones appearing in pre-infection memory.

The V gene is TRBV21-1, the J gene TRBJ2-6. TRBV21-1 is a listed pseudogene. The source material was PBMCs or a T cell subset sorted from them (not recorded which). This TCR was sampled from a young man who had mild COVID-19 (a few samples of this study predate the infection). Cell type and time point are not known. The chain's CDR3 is CASSNEGWTLGSGANVLTF. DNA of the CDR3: TGTGCCAGCAGCAATGAAGGGTGGACCTTGGGTTCTGGGGCCAACGTCCTGACTTTC.